These 21 T cell receptor beta chains were sequenced from one sample in a study of cytomegalovirus exposure and HLA in healthy donors. PCR amplification relied on 60 Vbeta primers (plus 13 Jbeta primers). Measured with immunoSEQ multiplex PCR; TCRdb has only the in-frame clones, and not every one. In the table there are 150,000 to 200,000 clones, around 80% of which are singletons. Sequenced material: PBMCs. Receptors were obtained from a man aged 35 to 55 in good health and CMV-seronegative.

The chain links TRBV19 to TRBJ1-5; TRBD1 matches 11 bases. Germline V gives CDR1 LNHDA, CDR2 SQIVND (reference sequence). V was pared by 10 bases and J by 2 bases, with 16 bases of the junction left unmatched. This CDR3 region has 18 residues. CDR3 bases: TGTGCCACCAAAAAAGGAGGACAGGGGGCGAATCGCAATCAGCCCCAGCATTTT. This gives the protein CATKKGGQGANRNQPQHF.

The chain carries TRBV10-1 and TRBJ2-3; 7 nucleotides agree with TRBD2. The CDR3 is 16 amino acids. V lost 6 bases to trimming and J lost 2 bases; unmatched junction nucleotides: 11. Germline V lookup: CDR1 WNHNN, CDR2 SYGVQD (reference sequence). CDR3 DNA sequence: TGCGCCAGCAGCGATGCGGCTAGCGGAAACACAGATACGCAGTATTTT. It translates to CASSDAASGNTDTQYF.

This chain connects TRBV11-2 to TRBJ2-5; TRBD2 matches at 9 bases. V lost 1 base to trimming and J lost 5 bases; unmatched junction nucleotides: 8. The length of the CDR3 is 16 residues. Looked up from germline, CDR1 is SGHAT and CDR2 is FQNNGV. In DNA, the CDR3 is TGTGCCAGCAGCTTAGGGGGGGCGGGAGGGACTGAGACCCAGTACTTC. Protein: CASSLGGAGGTETQYF.

The rearrangement uses TRBV6-1 and TRBJ1-4, with D tentatively TRBD1 (6 bases). V was clipped by 6 bases and J by 8 bases, with 16 bases between them. The length of the CDR3 is 14 residues. Germline V CDR1 and CDR2: MNHNS, SASEGT. The CDR3 loop is CASRNSGVREKLFF. The CDR3 coding sequence is TGTGCCAGCAGGAATTCAGGGGTGCGCGAAAAACTGTTTTTT.

The table lists this clone with a few counts. The chain has TRBV19 and TRBJ2-1, with 14 bases that match TRBD2. Trimming cost V 8 bases and J 6 bases; bases outside gene matches: 6. CDR3 length: 15 amino acids. Germline-derived CDR1 and CDR2 are LNHDA and SQIVND (reference sequence). DNA of the CDR3: TGTGCCAGTTCCGGACTAGCGGGAGGAGTCAATGAGCAGTTCTTC. It yields the protein CASSGLAGGVNEQFF.

J is TRBJ1-4 and V is TRBV28, with 11 bases aligning to TRBD1. The V segment lost 6 bases and the J segment 8 bases; nucleotides outside the gene matches: 8. Germline loops: CDR1 MDHEN, CDR2 SYDVKM. The CDR3 length is 15 residues. The CDR3 sequence is CASSRSDRGQEKLFF. The CDR3 coding sequence is TGTGCCAGCAGCCGGTCGGACAGGGGGCAAGAAAAACTGTTTTTT.

The V and J genes are TRBV15 and TRBJ2-1; 10 nucleotides match TRBD2. Germline CDR1 reads LNHNV; CDR2 reads YYDKDF (reference sequence). The trim removed 1 base at V and 3 bases at J, leaving 3 bases unmatched. This CDR3 spans 16 amino acids. CDR3 amino acids: CATSRGLAGVYNEQFF. As DNA, the CDR3 is TGTGCCACCAGCAGAGGTCTAGCGGGAGTCTACAATGAGCAGTTCTTC.

CDR3: CASSRQNPNYGYTF. CDR3 in DNA: TGTGCCAGCAGCCGTCAGAACCCGAACTATGGCTACACCTTC. The chain links TRBV14 to TRBJ1-2, with D hard to call. The germline V gene has CDR1 SGHDN and CDR2 FVKESK. This CDR3 comprises 14 residues. V lost 4 bases and J 2 bases, leaving 11 bases between the germline ends.

The CDR3 loop is CASSDYLRQGFSYEQYF. CDR3 nucleotides: TGTGCCAGTAGTGACTATTTGAGACAGGGATTCTCCTACGAGCAGTACTTC. The chain uses TRBV19 and TRBJ2-7, with 7 bases aligning to TRBD1. This CDR3 has 17 amino acids. Trimming at V came to 5 bases and at J to 0 bases, leaving 13 bases not matched to a gene. Per the germline V gene, CDR1 is LNHDA and CDR2 is SQIVND (reference sequence).

This chain joins TRBV5-1 and TRBJ1-4; TRBD1 might be the D (5 bases). CDR3 length: 15 amino acids. V lost 0 bases to trimming and J lost 8 bases, with 14 bases between them. CDR1 is SGHRS and CDR2 is YFSETQ in the germline V gene. CDR3 DNA sequence: TGCGCCAGCAGCTTGGCAGGGCAGGGCCAGGAAAAACTGTTTTTT. It codes for CASSLAGQGQEKLFF.

The V call is TRBV5-4, the J call TRBJ2-1; 13 bases match TRBD2. Trimming removed 5 bases from V and 9 bases from J; junction bases left unmatched: 11. CDR1 and CDR2 (germline): SGHNT, YYREEE (reference sequence). The length of the CDR3 is 16 residues. The chain's CDR3 is CASSSRTSGRALEQFF. The CDR3 nucleotides are TGTGCCAGCAGTTCTAGAACTAGCGGGAGGGCCCTTGAGCAGTTCTTC.

The gene calls are TRBV7-6 and TRBJ2-1; 10 nucleotides line up with TRBD2. J gave up 1 base and V 1 base, and 7 bases lay outside the gene matches. CDR1 is SGHVS, CDR2 FNYEAQ, per germline. The CDR3 extends over 18 amino acids. This chain's CDR3 is CASSLEASGSTSYNEQFF. The CDR3 bases are TGTGCCAGCAGCTTAGAGGCTAGCGGGAGTACTTCCTACAATGAGCAGTTCTTC.

V is TRBV7-6 and J is TRBJ1-6; tentative D call: TRBD1 (6 bases). The CDR3 extends over 14 amino acids. Germline CDR1 SGHVS, CDR2 FNYEAQ. The V end was cut by 2 bases, the J end by 5 bases, with 7 bases between. The CDR3 protein is CASSLRTDNSPLHF. The CDR3 DNA sequence: TGTGCCAGCAGCTTAAGGACAGATAATTCACCCCTCCACTTT.

The genes are TRBV28 and TRBJ2-3; no clear D. This CDR3 is 15 amino acids long. Trimming left V 3 bases short and J 5 bases short, with 15 bases between. Germline V CDR1 and CDR2: MDHEN, SYDVKM. CDR3 DNA: TGTGCCAGCAGTTTGGCTAACCCCCGCGGAGATACGCAGTATTTT. It encodes CASSLANPRGDTQYF.

The chain has TRBV19 and TRBJ1-1, with D possibly being TRBD1 (5 bases). Germline assignment: CDR1 LNHDA and CDR2 SQIVND (reference sequence). Trimming cost V 6 bases and J 2 bases, with 28 bases left between them. The CDR3 contains 19 residues. The DNA for the CDR3 is TGTGCCAGTAGCGAATCGGTAACGTCGGGACGGGGAGGAAACACTGAAGCTTTCTTT. This sequence encodes CASSESVTSGRGGNTEAFF.

The gene calls are TRBV5-1 and TRBJ2-7, with D possibly being TRBD1 (5 bases). V lost 5 bases and J lost 3, with 15 bases in between. In germline, CDR1 is SGHRS, CDR2 YFSETQ. This CDR3 region has 14 residues. The CDR3 coding sequence is TGCGCCAGCAGTCGCGCCCAGGGTGACTACGAGCAGTACTTC. Translating gives CASSRAQGDYEQYF. The whole variable domain, filled in from reference TRBV5-1 and TRBJ2-7, reads KAGVTQTPRYLIKTRGQQVTLSCSPISGHRSVSWYQQTPGQGLQFLFEYFSETQRNKGNFPGRFSGRQFSNSRSEMNVSTLELGDSALYLCASSRAQGDYEQYFGPGTRLTVT.

The V call is TRBV7-6, the J call TRBJ2-3, with 12 bases that match TRBD2. The germline gives CDR1 SGHVS, CDR2 FNYEAQ. With V trimmed by 3 bases and J by 6 bases, 13 bases remained unmatched. CDR3 size: 18 residues. The CDR3 sequence: CASSFSGTSGPRSDTQYF. CDR3 coding DNA: TGTGCCAGCAGCTTCTCCGGGACTAGCGGGCCTAGGTCGGATACGCAGTATTTT.

This chain links TRBV10-3 with TRBJ1-5, with 7 bases aligning to TRBD1. The CDR3 contains 15 residues. Germline V gene data show CDR1 as ENHRY and CDR2 as SYGVKD. With 2 bases clipped from V and 6 bases from J, the junction kept 7 bases outside the gene matches. The CDR3 nucleotides are TGTGCCATCAGTGAGAATGACAGGGTGGTTCAGCCCCAGCATTTT. Translating gives CAISENDRVVQPQHF.

This clone was counted once. The J gene is TRBJ2-2, the V gene TRBV6-5, with D maybe TRBD2 (5 bases). The V gene lost 2 bases and the J gene lost 4 bases, with 8 bases spanning the gap. Germline lookup yields CDR1 MNHEY and CDR2 SVGAGI. This CDR3 contains 14 residues. CDR3 DNA: TGTGCCAGCAGTTACGAGGGTGGCACCGGGGAGCTGTTTTTT. Encoded protein: CASSYEGGTGELFF.

The chain couples TRBV28 to TRBJ2-7, with D tentatively TRBD2 (6 bases). The V and J ends lost 6 bases and 2 bases respectively, with 14 bases between them. CDR3 length equals 14 residues. The germline gives CDR1 MDHEN, CDR2 SYDVKM. The CDR3 nucleotides read TGTGCCAGCAGCCCCCGGGACTTGGCCTACGAGCAGTACTTC. Its protein product is CASSPRDLAYEQYF. The complete variable domain, with remaining parts taken from reference TRBV28 and TRBJ2-7, reads DVKVTQSSRYLVKRTGEKVFLECVQDMDHENMFWYRQDPGLGLRLIYFSYDVKMKEKGDIPEGYSVSREKKERFSLILESASTNQTSMYLCASSPRDLAYEQYFGPGTRLTVT.

This rearrangement joins TRBV15 to TRBJ2-7; weak D call: TRBD2 (5 bases). Per germline, CDR1 LNHNV and CDR2 YYDKDF (reference sequence). CDR3 length equals 14 residues. Deletions cut 2 bases from V and 3 bases from J, with 11 bases between. CDR3 protein: CATSRLIGVYEQYF. The CDR3 coding sequence is TGTGCCACCAGCAGATTGATCGGGGTCTACGAGCAGTACTTC.